These 10 T cell receptor beta chains were all obtained from the same sample, sequenced in a study of tumor and adjacent non-tumor tissue in lung cancer. The template was RNA from unsorted bulk tissue. TCRbeta libraries were built with three rounds of nested PCR, modified from ARM-PCR. MiXCR was run by TCRdb on the multiplex PCR reads, yielding one entry per CDR3 protein. Of roughly 93,000 distinct CDR3 sequences in the sample, around 64% were seen once. Sequenced sample: lung tumor tissue. These receptors all stem from a man aged 60-69 years with non-small cell lung cancer.

Remarks on this clonotype: This is likely a read error, given that the CDR3 carries no conserved phenylalanine or tryptophan at its end. V gene TRBV11-3 combines with J gene TRBJ2-7; D gene uncertain. The CDR3 consists of 13 residues. Germline assignment: CDR1 SGHNT and CDR2 YENEEA. CDR3 sequence: CSSSLDVLDEQYI. The CDR3 DNA is TGTTCCAGCAGCTTAGACGTACTGGACGAGCAGTACATC.

Of note for this clonotype: A read error may produce the germline difference seen at one junction end. The chain combines TRBV10-2 with TRBJ1-5, with D unclear. Germline assignment: CDR1 WSHSY and CDR2 SAAADI. The CDR3 loop spans 16 amino acids. The CDR3 region has the DNA TGCACCAGCAGTGAGACACGTGGGGTTGGCAATCAGCCCCAGCATTTT. The encoded protein is CTSSETRGVGNQPQHF.

This clonotype was recorded many times. This chain uses TRBV4-2 with TRBJ1-6, with a tentative D call TRBD1 (6 bases). The CDR3 is 19 residues long. The V and J ends lost 0 bases and 7 bases respectively, with 22 bases between them. In germline, CDR1 is LGHNA, CDR2 YNFKEQ. The CDR3 DNA reads TGTGCCAGCAGCCAAGAGGTCTTTCGCACGGGACAAGCCAATTCACCCCTCCACTTT. This codes for CASSQEVFRTGQANSPLHF.

About this clonotype: Its ends do not fully match the called genes, so a read error is possible. The CDR3 DNA sequence: TGTGCCTGCAGCTTTCCCCAGGGGGCGCGTGGCGAGGAGCAGTTCTTC. Protein: CACSFPQGARGEEQFF. V usage is TRBV11-2 and J usage is TRBJ2-1; 8 bases match TRBD1. The CDR3 has 16 amino acids. Germline V gives CDR1 SGHAT, CDR2 FQNNGV.

About this clonotype: Being one base from a much bigger clone, this may be a read error. The genes are TRBV5-4 and TRBJ1-2; 7 positions agree with TRBD1. The V segment lost 1 base and the J segment 2 bases; nucleotides outside the gene matches: 5. The germline CDR1 and CDR2 sequences are SGHNT and YYREEE (reference sequence). CDR3 length equals 15 residues. This CDR3 reads CASSLSPTGNYGYTF. As DNA, the CDR3 is TGTGCCAGCAGCTTGAGCCCGACAGGGAACTATGGCTACACCTTC.

The table lists this clonotype with many counts. The chain joins TRBV5-1 to TRBJ2-1, with 11 bases that match TRBD2. Germline CDR1 SGHRS, CDR2 YFSETQ. With V trimmed by 2 bases and J by 0 bases, 1 base remained unmatched. The CDR3 loop spans 16 amino acids. The CDR3 spells CASSFSGRASYNEQFF. The CDR3 DNA sequence: TGCGCCAGCAGCTTTAGCGGGAGGGCCTCCTACAATGAGCAGTTCTTC.

This clonotype was seen only once. A read error may produce the germline difference seen at one junction end. The chain uses TRBV20-1 and TRBJ1-1, with TRBD1 matching over 8 bases. The CDR3 totals 16 residues. Germline CDR1 is DFQATT and CDR2 is SNEGSKA (reference sequence). CDR3 nucleotide sequence: TGTAGTGCTAGAGATTTTACAGGGGGGTCGAACTCAGAAGCTTTCTTT. Its translation: CSARDFTGGSNSEAFF.

This clonotype appeared a few times. Possible read error: a much larger clone is one base away. The rearrangement links TRBV6-2 or TRBV6-3 to TRBJ2-7; the D gene is possibly TRBD1 (6 bases). CDR1 MNHEY and CDR2 SVGEGT come from the germline V gene. Trimming cost V 2 bases and J 3 bases, with 14 bases left between them. CDR3 length: 15 amino acids. CDR3 amino acids: CASSYTGTLNYEQYF. For the CDR3, the DNA is TGTGCCAGCAGTTACACCGGGACATTAAACTACGAGCAGTACTTC.

For this clonotype: One end of the junction is discordant with germline, which a read error may explain. The chain has TRBV29-1 and TRBJ1-1, with D maybe TRBD1 (5 bases). The germline gives CDR1 SQVTM, CDR2 ANQGSEA. The CDR3 totals 11 residues. CDR3 amino acids: CSIEEGRTSFF. CDR3 nucleotide sequence: TGCAGCATTGAGGAGGGGAGGACGTCTTTCTTT.

Concerning this clonotype: At one boundary the junction diverges from the germline segment, which might be a read error. The chain recombines TRBV11-2 with TRBJ2-3; possibly TRBD2 for D (6 bases). Germline CDR1 reads SGHAT; CDR2 reads FQNNGV. CDR3 length equals 15 residues. Here the CDR3 DNA reads TGTGTCAGTAGCTTCCCACGCGGGAACACAGACACGCAGTATTTT. Its protein is CVSSFPRGNTDTQYF.